A selection of T cell receptor beta chains follows, all from one sample in a study of identical twins. TCRdb reprocessed the 5' RACE reads via MiXCR and lists one record per CDR3 protein. The table records about 480,000 distinct CDR3 sequences, 14% of them present only once. These same data were also listed under a study on yellow fever vaccine responses in identical twins.

The material sequenced was CD4+ T cells sorted from blood. Receptors were obtained from a young woman in good health. CDR3s include the opening cysteine and the closing phenylalanine or tryptophan. A D gene is named only where the DNA matches it firmly. Some rows have no size entry. The others give once, few or many, or a class for an expanded clone.

j_call clone_size d_call v_call cdr3_nt cdr3_aa
TRBJ1-5 few TRBD1 TRBV11-1 TGTGCCAGCAGCCATGGGACAGCGAGCAATCAGCCCCAGCATTTT CASSHGTASNQPQHF
TRBJ1-1 . . TRBV20-1 TGCAGTGCTAGAGATCAGGTCGGGGCGCGTGCTTTCTTT CSARDQVGARAFF
TRBJ2-2 . . TRBV27 TGTGCCAGCAGTTTTACGGGGGGCACCGGGGAGCCGTTTTTT CASSFTGGTGEPFF
TRBJ2-5 few . TRBV6-6 TGTGCCAGCAGTTACGGGGGGCGCGAGACCCAGTACTTC CASSYGGRETQYF
TRBJ2-7 once TRBD1 TRBV28 TGTGCCAGCAGTTTATCCGGGACAGGGACTTACGAGCAGTACTTC CASSLSGTGTYEQYF
TRBJ2-5 . . TRBV6-2/TRBV6-3 TGTGCCAGCAGTTCCCAGGACACTATGGGGACCCAGTACTTC CASSSQDTMGTQYF
TRBJ1-1 few . TRBV5-4 TGTGCCAGCAGCTTGATTCGGTGGTCCACTGAAGCTTTCTTT CASSLIRWSTEAFF
TRBJ1-1 many . TRBV10-3 TGTGCCATCAGTGAGTCGAGGGGGTCTGAAGCTTTCTTT CAISESRGSEAFF
TRBJ2-1 . TRBD1 TRBV10-3 TGTGCCATCAGTGATGCAGGGGGCTCCTACAATGAGCAGTTCTTC CAISDAGGSYNEQFF
TRBJ2-7 . TRBD2 TRBV20-1 TGCAGTGCTAGAAATAGACTAGCCCCCTACGAGCAGTACTTC CSARNRLAPYEQYF
TRBJ2-3 few . TRBV6-2/TRBV6-3 TGTGCCAGCAGTGGAGGACGCCCGGGGGCAGATACGCAGTATTTT CASSGGRPGADTQYF